Listed here are 2 T cell receptor beta chains from one sample, sequenced in a study of graft-versus-host responses after intestinal transplantation. The assay was immunoSEQ multiplex PCR, and TCRdb's table has in-frame clones only and misses some. The table shows 40,000 to 55,000 clones, with 90% to 95% occurring only once. The source was PBMCs, collected 524 days after transplant. Receptors originate from a human patient who received an intestinal transplant, so some T cells may come from the graft donor.

This sequence joins TRBV9 and TRBJ2-2, with 8 bases fitting TRBD1. This CDR3 region has 16 residues. The germline CDR1 and CDR2 sequences are SGDLS and YYNGEE. V trimming: 3 bases; J trimming: 0 bases; junction bases outside the gene matches: 4. The CDR3 loop reads CASSGDRRTNTGELFF. In nucleotides, the CDR3 is TGTGCCAGCAGCGGGGACAGGCGCACGAACACCGGGGAGCTGTTTTTT.

The rearrangement joins TRBV6-1 to TRBJ1-2, with D possibly TRBD1 on 6 matching bases. This CDR3 spans 15 amino acids. Trimming removed 2 bases at V and 3 bases at J, with 13 bases between. Germline CDR1 MNHNS, CDR2 SASEGT. The CDR3 reads CASSEFSYRDYGYTF. In nucleotides, the CDR3 is TGTGCCAGCAGTGAATTCTCTTACAGGGACTATGGCTACACCTTC.